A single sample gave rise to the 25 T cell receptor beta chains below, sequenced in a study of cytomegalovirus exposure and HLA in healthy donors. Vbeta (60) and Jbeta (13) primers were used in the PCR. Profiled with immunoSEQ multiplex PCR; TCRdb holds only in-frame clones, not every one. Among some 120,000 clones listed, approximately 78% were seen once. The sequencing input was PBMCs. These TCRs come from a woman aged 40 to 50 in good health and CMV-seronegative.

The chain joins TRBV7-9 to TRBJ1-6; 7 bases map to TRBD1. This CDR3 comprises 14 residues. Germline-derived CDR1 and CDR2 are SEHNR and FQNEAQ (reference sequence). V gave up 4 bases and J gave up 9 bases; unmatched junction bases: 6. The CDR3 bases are TGTGCCAGCAGCTCACAGGGGATAAGTTCACCCCTCCACTTT. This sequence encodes CASSSQGISSPLHF. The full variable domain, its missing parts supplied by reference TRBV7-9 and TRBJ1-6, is DTGVSQNPRHKITKRGQNVTFRCDPISEHNRLYWYRQTLGQGPEFLTYFQNEAQLEKSRLLSDRFSAERPKGSFSTLEIQRTEQGDSAMYLCASSSQGISSPLHFGNGTRLTVT.

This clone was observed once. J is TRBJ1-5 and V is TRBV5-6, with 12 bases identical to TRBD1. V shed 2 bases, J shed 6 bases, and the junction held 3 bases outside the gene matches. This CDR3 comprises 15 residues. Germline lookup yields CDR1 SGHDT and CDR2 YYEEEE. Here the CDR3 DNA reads TGTGCCAGCAGCTTCGGGACAGGGGGCATTCAGCCCCAGCATTTT. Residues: CASSFGTGGIQPQHF.

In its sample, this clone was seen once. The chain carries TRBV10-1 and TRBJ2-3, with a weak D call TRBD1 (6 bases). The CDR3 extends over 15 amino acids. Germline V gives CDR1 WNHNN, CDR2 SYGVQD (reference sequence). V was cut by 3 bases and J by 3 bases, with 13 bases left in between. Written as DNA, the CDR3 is TGCGCCAGCAGTGACCAACAGGGTGGGACAGATACGCAGTATTTT. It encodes CASSDQQGGTDTQYF.

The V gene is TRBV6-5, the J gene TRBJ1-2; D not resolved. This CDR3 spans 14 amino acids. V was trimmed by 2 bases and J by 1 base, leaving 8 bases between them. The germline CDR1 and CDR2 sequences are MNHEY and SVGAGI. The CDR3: CASSYDTFNYGYTF. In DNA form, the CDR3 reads TGTGCCAGCAGTTACGACACTTTTAACTATGGCTACACCTTC.

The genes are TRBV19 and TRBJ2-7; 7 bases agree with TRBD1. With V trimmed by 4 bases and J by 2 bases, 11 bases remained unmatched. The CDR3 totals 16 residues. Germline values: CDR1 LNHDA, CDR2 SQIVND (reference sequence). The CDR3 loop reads CASSTRQGNRPYEQYF. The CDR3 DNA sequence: TGTGCCAGTAGTACAAGACAGGGTAATAGGCCCTACGAGCAGTACTTC.

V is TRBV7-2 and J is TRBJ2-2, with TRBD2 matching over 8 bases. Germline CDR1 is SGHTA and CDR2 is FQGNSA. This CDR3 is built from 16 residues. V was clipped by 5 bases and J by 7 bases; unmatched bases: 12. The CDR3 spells CASSPHSGLEGGELFF. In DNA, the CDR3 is TGTGCCAGCAGCCCTCACTCGGGACTAGAGGGCGGGGAGCTGTTTTTT. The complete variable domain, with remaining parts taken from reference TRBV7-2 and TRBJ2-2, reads GAGVSQSPSNKVTEKGKDVELRCDPISGHTALYWYRQSLGQGLEFLIYFQGNSAPDKSGLPSDRFSAERTGGSVSTLTIQRTQQEDSAVYLCASSPHSGLEGGELFFGEGSRLTVL.

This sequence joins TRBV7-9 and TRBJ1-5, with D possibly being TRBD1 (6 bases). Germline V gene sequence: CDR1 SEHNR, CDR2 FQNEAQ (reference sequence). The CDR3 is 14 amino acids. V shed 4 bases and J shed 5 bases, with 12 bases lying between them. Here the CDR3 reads CASSWDTLDQPQHF. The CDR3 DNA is TGTGCCAGCAGCTGGGACACCTTAGATCAGCCCCAGCATTTT.

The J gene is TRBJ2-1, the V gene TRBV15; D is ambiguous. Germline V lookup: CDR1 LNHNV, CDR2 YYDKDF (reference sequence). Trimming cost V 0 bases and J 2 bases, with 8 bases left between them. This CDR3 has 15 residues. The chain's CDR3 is CATSRERYAYNEQFF. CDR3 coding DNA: TGTGCCACCAGCAGAGAGAGATATGCCTACAATGAGCAGTTCTTC.

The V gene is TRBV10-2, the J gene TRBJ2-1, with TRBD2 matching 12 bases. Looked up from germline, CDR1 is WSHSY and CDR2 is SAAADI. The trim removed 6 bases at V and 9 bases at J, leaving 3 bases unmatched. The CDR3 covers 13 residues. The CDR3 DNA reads TGCGCCAGCAGGCTAGCGGGAGGGGGTGAGCAGTTCTTC. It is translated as CASRLAGGGEQFF.

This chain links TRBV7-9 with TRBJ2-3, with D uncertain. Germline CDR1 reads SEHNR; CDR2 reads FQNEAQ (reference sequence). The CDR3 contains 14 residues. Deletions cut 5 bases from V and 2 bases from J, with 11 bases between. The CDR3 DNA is TGTGCCAGCAGCCCTCAGACTGTCACAGATACGCAGTATTTT. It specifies CASSPQTVTDTQYF.

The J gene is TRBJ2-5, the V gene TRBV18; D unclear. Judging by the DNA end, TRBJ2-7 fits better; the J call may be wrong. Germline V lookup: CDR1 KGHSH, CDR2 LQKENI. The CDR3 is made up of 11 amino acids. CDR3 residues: CASSPLYEQYF. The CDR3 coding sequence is TGTGCCAGCTCACCGTTGTACGAGCAGTACTTC.

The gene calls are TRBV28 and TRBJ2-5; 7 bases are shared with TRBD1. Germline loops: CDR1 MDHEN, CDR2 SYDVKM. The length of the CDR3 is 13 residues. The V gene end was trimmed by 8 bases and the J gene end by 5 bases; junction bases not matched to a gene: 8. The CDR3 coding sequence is TGTGCCAGCGGTCCAGGGGGACGGGAGACCCAGTACTTC. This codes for CASGPGGRETQYF.

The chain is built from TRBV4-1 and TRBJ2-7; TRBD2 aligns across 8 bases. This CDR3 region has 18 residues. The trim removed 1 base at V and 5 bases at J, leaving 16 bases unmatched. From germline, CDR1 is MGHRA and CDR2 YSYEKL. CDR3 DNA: TGCGCCAGCAGCCAAGTTCGGTCTCCTAGCGGGTCCGTCCACGAGCAGTACTTC. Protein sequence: CASSQVRSPSGSVHEQYF.

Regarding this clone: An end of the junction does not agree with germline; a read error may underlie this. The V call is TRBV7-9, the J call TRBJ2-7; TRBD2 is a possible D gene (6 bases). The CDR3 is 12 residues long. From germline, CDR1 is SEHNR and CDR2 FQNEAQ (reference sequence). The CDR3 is CSSSTRGFEQYF. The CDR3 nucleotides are TGTTCCAGCAGCACGCGGGGATTTGAGCAGTACTTC.

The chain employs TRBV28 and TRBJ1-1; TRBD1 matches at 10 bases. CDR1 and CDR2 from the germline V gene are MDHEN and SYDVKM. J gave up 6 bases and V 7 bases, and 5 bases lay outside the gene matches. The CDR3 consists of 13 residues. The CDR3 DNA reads TGTGCCAGCACCCCTGGACAGGGGGCTGAAGCTTTCTTT. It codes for CASTPGQGAEAFF.

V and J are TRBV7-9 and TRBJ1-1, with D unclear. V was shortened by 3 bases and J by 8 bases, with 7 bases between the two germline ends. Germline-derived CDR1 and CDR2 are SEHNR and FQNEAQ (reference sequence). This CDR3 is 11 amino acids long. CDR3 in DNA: TGTGCCAGCAGCTTCGGTGCCGAAGCTTTCTTT. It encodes CASSFGAEAFF.

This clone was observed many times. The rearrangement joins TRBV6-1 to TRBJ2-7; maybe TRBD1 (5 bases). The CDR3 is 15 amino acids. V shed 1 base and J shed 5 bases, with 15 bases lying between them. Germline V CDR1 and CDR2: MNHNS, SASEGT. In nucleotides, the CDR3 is TGTGCCAGCAGTGAAGTCGACAGAGTGGAAGACGAGCAGTACTTC. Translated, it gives CASSEVDRVEDEQYF.

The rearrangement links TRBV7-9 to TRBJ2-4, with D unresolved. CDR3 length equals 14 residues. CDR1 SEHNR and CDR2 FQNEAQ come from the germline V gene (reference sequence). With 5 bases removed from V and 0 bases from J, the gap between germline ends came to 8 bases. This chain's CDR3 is CASSPELAKNIQYF. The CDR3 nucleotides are TGTGCCAGCAGCCCGGAGCTAGCCAAAAACATTCAGTACTTC. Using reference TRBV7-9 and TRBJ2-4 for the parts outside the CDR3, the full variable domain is DTGVSQNPRHKITKRGQNVTFRCDPISEHNRLYWYRQTLGQGPEFLTYFQNEAQLEKSRLLSDRFSAERPKGSFSTLEIQRTEQGDSAMYLCASSPELAKNIQYFGAGTRLSVL.

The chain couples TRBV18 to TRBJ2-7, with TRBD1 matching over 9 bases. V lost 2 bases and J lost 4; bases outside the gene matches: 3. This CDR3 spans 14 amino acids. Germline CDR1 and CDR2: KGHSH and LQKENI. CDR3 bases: TGTGCCAGCTCACCAAAGGGACAGGGTTACGAGCAGTACTTC. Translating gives CASSPKGQGYEQYF. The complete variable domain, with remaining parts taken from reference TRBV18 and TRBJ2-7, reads NAGVMQNPRHLVRRRGQEARLRCSPMKGHSHVYWYRQLPEEGLKFMVYLQKENIIDESGMPKERFSAEFPKEGPSILRIQQVVRGDSAAYFCASSPKGQGYEQYFGPGTRLTVT.

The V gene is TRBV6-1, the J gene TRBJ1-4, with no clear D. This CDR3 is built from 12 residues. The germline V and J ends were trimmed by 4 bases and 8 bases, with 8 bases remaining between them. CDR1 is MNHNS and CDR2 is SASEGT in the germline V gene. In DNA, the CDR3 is TGTGCCAGCAGTGTGACACTCGAAAAACTGTTTTTT. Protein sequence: CASSVTLEKLFF.

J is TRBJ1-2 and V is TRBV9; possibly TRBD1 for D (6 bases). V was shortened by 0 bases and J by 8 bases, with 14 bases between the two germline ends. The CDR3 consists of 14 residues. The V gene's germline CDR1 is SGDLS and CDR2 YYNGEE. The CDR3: CASSVVSGTPGYTF. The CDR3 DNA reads TGTGCCAGCAGCGTAGTGAGTGGGACACCCGGCTACACCTTC. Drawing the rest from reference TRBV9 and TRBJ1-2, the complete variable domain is DSGVTQTPKHLITATGQRVTLRCSPRSGDLSVYWYQQSLDQGLQFLIQYYNGEERAKGNILERFSAQQFPDLHSELNLSSLELGDSALYFCASSVVSGTPGYTFGSGTRLTVV.

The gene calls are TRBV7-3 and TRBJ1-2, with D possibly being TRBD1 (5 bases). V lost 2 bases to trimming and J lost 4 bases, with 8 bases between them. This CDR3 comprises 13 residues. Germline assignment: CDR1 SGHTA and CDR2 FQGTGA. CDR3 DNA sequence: TGTGCCAGCAGCTTAGACAGCCGCTATGGCTACACCTTC. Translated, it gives CASSLDSRYGYTF.

The CDR3 DNA follows: TGTGCCAGCTCACCAATAGGAGGGACAGCACGAAACACTGAAGCTTTCTTT. Its protein product is CASSPIGGTARNTEAFF. The chain has TRBV18 and TRBJ1-1; 7 bases line up with TRBD1. The CDR3 spans 17 residues. Trimming removed 2 bases from V and 2 bases from J; junction bases left unmatched: 11. Germline loops: CDR1 KGHSH, CDR2 LQKENI.

The CDR3 protein is CASPPSGSAQDTQYF. In nucleotides, the CDR3 is TGTGCCAGTCCCCCCTCGGGGTCAGCTCAAGATACGCAGTATTTT. The chain employs TRBV28 and TRBJ2-3; maybe TRBD2 (5 bases). The length of the CDR3 is 15 residues. Germline CDR1 and CDR2: MDHEN and SYDVKM. Trimming removed 9 bases from V and 5 bases from J, with 21 bases in between.

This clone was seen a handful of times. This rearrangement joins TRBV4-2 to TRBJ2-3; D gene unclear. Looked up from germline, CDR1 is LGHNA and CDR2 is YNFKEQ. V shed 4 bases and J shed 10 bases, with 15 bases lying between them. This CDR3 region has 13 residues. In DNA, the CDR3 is TGTGCCAGCAGCCCGACTCCCACCTCGGCGCAGTATTTT. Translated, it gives CASSPTPTSAQYF.